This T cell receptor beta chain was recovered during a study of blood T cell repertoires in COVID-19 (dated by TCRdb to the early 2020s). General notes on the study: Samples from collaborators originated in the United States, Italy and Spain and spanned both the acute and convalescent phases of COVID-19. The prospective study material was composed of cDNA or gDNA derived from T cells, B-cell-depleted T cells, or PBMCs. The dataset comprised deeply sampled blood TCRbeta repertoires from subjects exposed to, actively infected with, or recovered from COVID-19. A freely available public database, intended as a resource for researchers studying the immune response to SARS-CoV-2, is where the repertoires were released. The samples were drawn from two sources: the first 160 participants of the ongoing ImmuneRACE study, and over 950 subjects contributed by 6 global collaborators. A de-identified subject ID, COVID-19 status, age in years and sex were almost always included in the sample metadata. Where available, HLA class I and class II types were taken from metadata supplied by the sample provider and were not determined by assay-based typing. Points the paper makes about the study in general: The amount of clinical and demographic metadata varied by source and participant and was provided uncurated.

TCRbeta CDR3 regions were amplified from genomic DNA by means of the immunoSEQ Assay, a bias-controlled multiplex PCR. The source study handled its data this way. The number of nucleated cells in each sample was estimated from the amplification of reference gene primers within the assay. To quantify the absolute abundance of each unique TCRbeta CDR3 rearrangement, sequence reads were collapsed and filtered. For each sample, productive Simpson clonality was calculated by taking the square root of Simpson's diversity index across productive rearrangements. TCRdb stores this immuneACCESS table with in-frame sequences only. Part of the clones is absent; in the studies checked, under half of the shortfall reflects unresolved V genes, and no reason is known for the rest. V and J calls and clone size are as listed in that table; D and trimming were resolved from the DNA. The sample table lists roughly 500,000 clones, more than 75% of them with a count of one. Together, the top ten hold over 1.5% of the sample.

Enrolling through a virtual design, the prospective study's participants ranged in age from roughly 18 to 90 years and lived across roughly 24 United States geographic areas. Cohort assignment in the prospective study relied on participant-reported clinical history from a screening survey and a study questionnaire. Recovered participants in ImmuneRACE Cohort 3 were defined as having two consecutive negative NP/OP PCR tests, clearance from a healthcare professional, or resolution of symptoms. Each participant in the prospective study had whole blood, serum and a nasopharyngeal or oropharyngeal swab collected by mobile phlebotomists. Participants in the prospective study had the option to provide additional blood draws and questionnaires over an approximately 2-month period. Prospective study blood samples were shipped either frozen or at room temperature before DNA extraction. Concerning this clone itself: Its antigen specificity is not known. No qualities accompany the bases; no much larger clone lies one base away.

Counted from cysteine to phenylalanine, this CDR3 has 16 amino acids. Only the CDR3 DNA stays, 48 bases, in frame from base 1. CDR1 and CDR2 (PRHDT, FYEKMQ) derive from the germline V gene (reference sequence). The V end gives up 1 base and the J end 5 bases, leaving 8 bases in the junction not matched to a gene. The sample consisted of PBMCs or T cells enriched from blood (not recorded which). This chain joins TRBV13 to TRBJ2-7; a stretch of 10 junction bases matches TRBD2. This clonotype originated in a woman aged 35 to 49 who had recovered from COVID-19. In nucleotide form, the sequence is TGTGCCAGCAGCTTAGAGGCTTCTAGCGGGAGTCACGAGCAGTACTTC. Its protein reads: CASSLEASSGSHEQYF.